This T cell receptor (beta chain) was identified in a study of chemoradiotherapy in HPV16-positive cancers. Across the study: Candidate HPV-specific T-cell clones and common TCR motifs came from functional assays in a couple of HPV16-positive patients. Findings and caveats of the study: HPV-specific T cells were functionally defined from only a couple of HPV16-positive patients. HPV-responsive T-cell expansion during chemoradiotherapy was linked to improved recurrence-free survival in HPV16-positive patients.

Profiled with immunoSEQ multiplex PCR; TCRdb holds only in-frame clones, not every one. This table holds thousands of clones, around nine tenths found once. Samples were taken several times over chemoradiotherapy. Comment on this clone: Its antigen is not identified.

V was pared by 6 bases and J by 7 bases, with 7 bases of the junction left unmatched. The CDR3 is 14 amino acids. CDR1 MNHEY and CDR2 SVGAGI come from the germline V gene. The source material was blood, sampled from a patient who underwent chemoradiotherapy. This sequence joins TRBV6-5 and TRBJ2-1, with TRBD1 matching 9 bases. The TCR sequence derives from a human donor with HPV-associated anogenital cancer. The CDR3 DNA reads as TGTGCCAGCAGCCTCGGACAGGGGACGAATGAGCAGTTCTTC. Translated, it gives CASSLGQGTNEQFF.